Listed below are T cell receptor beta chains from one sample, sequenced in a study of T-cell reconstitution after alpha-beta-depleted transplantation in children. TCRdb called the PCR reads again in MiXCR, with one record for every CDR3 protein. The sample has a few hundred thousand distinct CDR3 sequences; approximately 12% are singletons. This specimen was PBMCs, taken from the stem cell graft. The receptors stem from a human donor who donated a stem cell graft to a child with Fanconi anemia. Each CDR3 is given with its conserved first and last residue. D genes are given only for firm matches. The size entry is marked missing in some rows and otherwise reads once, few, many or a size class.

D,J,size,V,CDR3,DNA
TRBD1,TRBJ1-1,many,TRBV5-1,CASSLGQGKNTEAFF,TGCGCCAGCAGCCTTGGACAGGGTAAGAACACTGAAGCTTTCTTT
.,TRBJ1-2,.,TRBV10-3,CAISESGSGNRYGYTF,TGTGCCATCAGTGAGTCGGGGTCAGGGAACCGCTATGGCTACACCTTC
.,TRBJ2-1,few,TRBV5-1,CASSIRGQDNEQFF,TGCGCCAGCAGCATCCGGGGACAAGACAATGAGCAGTTCTTC
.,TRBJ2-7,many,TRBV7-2,CASSLVQTYEQYF,TGTGCCAGCAGCCTAGTCCAGACGTACGAGCAGTACTTC
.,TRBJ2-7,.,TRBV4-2,CASSQDLGGEQYF,TGTGCCAGCAGCCAAGATTTAGGAGGCGAGCAGTACTTC
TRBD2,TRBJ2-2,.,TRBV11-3,CASSPTGGLAGAGELFF,TGTGCCAGCAGCCCCACCGGCGGGCTAGCGGGGGCCGGGGAGCTGTTTTTT
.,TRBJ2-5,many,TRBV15,CATSTGSLPETQYF,TGTGCCACCAGCACCGGGAGCTTACCGGAGACCCAGTACTTC
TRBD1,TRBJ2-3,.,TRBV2,CASSEAHPYRDRGFVTQYF,TGTGCCAGCAGTGAAGCGCACCCTTACCGGGACAGAGGCTTCGTTACGCAGTATTTT
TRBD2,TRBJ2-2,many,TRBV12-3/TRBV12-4,CASSPGLAGGTGELFF,TGTGCCAGCAGTCCAGGACTAGCGGGGGGCACCGGGGAGCTGTTTTTT
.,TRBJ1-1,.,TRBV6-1,CASIVTGEAFF,TGTGCCAGCATCGTTACAGGGGAAGCTTTCTTT
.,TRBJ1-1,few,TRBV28,CASSSPVEAFF,TGTGCCAGCAGTTCTCCAGTTGAAGCTTTCTTT
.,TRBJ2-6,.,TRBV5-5,CASSLGGTNVLTF,TGTGCCAGCAGCTTGGGAGGGACCAACGTCCTGACTTTC
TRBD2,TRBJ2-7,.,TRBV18,CASSPPQGLQAYEQYF,TGTGCCAGCTCACCTCCCCAGGGACTACAAGCCTACGAGCAGTACTTC
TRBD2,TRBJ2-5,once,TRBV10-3,CAIRSGVQETQYF,TGTGCCATCAGGAGCGGGGTCCAAGAGACCCAGTACTTC
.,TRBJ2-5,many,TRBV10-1,CASSESGLGQTQYF,TGCGCCAGCAGTGAGTCCGGTCTCGGCCAGACCCAGTACTTC
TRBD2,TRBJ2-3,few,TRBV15,CATSRDSGGLAVITQYF,TGTGCCACCAGCAGAGATAGTGGGGGACTAGCGGTGATTACGCAGTATTTT
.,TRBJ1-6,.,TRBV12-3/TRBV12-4,CASSLEDSPLHF,TGTGCCAGCAGTTTAGAAGATTCACCCCTCCACTTT
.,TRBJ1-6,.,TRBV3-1,CASSQGWNSPLHF,TGTGCCAGCAGCCAAGGTTGGAATTCACCCCTCCACTTT
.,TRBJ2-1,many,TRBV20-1,CSATEFYPYNEQFF,TGCAGTGCTACGGAATTCTACCCCTACAATGAGCAGTTCTTC
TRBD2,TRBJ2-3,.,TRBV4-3,CASSQVSGGLTDTQYF,TGCGCCAGCAGCCAAGTTAGCGGGGGACTCACAGATACGCAGTATTTT
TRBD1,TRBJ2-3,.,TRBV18,CASSAGQGNSDTQYF,TGTGCCAGCTCTGCGGGACAGGGGAATTCAGATACGCAGTATTTT
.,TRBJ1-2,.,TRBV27,CASARTPSGPGGYGYTF,TGTGCCAGCGCCCGCACCCCTTCTGGCCCCGGGGGCTATGGCTACACCTTC
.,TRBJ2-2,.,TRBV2,CASIKNTGELFF,TGTGCCAGCATAAAAAACACCGGGGAGCTGTTTTTT
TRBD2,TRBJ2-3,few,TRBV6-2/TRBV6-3,CASRIPYSVAGDPTDTQYF,TGTGCCAGCAGGATACCTTACTCGGTAGCGGGGGATCCCACAGATACGCAGTATTTT
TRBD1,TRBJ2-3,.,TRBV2,CAGTGDTDTQYF,TGTGCCGGGACAGGGGACACAGATACGCAGTATTTT
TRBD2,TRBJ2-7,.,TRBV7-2,CASSPGGAVEQYF,TGTGCCAGCAGCCCGGGGGGGGCGGTTGAGCAGTACTTC
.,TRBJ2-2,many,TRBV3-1,CASSLGSGNTGELFF,TGTGCCAGCAGCCTTGGTAGCGGAAACACCGGGGAGCTGTTTTTT
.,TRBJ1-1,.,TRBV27,CASSLFTPGGSTEAFF,TGTGCCAGCAGTTTATTTACTCCGGGGGGGAGCACTGAAGCTTTCTTT
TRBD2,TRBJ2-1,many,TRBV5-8,CASSLGTSAGDEQFF,TGTGCCAGCAGCTTGGGGACGTCTGCGGGGGATGAGCAGTTCTTC